A single sample is the source of the 22 T cell receptor beta chains below, sequenced in a study of T cell changes during pregnancy in multiple sclerosis. The table came from immunoSEQ multiplex PCR; TCRdb's copy has only in-frame clones and leaves some out. The data hold around 120,000 clones, with about 89% observed a single time. Sequenced here: peripheral blood, sampled after pregnancy. Receptors originate from a female donor with multiple sclerosis, enrolled in a pregnancy study.

CDR3 sequence reads: CASSLGQTQYF. The CDR3 DNA follows: TGTGCCAGCAGCTTAGGGCAGACCCAGTACTTC. The rearrangement links TRBV11-2 to TRBJ2-5; no firm D call. V lost 1 base and J 6 bases, leaving 3 bases between the germline ends. CDR3 length equals 11 residues. Germline values: CDR1 SGHAT, CDR2 FQNNGV.

The rearrangement uses TRBV6-5 and TRBJ2-3, with TRBD2 identical over 9 bases. Germline trimming cut 0 bases from V and 4 bases from J; bases unmatched to any gene: 5. CDR1 MNHEY and CDR2 SVGAGI come from the germline V gene. The CDR3 has 16 residues. CDR3 region: CASSYSLAGSPDTQYF. Written as DNA, the CDR3 is TGTGCCAGCAGTTACTCGCTAGCGGGGTCCCCAGATACGCAGTATTTT.

This clone was found once. This chain links TRBV5-4 with TRBJ1-1, with TRBD1 as a possible D gene (6 bases). CDR3 length: 15 residues. In germline, CDR1 is SGHNT, CDR2 YYREEE (reference sequence). Trimming pared 0 bases from V and 5 bases from J, leaving 14 bases between. The CDR3 DNA sequence: TGTGCCAGCAGCTTGGCGATACAGGGATGGACTGAAGCTTTCTTT. Protein product: CASSLAIQGWTEAFF.

Turning to this clone: Mismatch with germline at one junction end may stem from a read error. This sequence joins TRBV7-7 and TRBJ2-1; 7 bases fit TRBD1. Germline V gene sequence: CDR1 SSHAT, CDR2 FNYEAQ (reference sequence). The CDR3 runs to 15 residues. The CDR3 bases are TGTGCTAGCAGCTCCCTACCAGGGACAGACAATGAGCAGTTCTTC. Its protein is CASSSLPGTDNEQFF.

This clone was detected a few times. The J gene is TRBJ2-2, the V gene TRBV19, with D tentatively TRBD2 (5 bases). The CDR3 sequence is 14 residues long. Germline CDR1 LNHDA, CDR2 SQIVND (reference sequence). Trimming stripped 5 bases from V and 6 bases from J, with 13 bases between. The CDR3 DNA reads as TGTGCCAGTAGTCCACGGGGAGAAGCCGGGGAGCTGTTTTTT. As protein: CASSPRGEAGELFF. The full variable domain, with the rest looked up from reference TRBV19 and TRBJ2-2, is DGGITQSPKYLFRKEGQNVTLSCEQNLNHDAMYWYRQDPGQGLRLIYYSQIVNDFQKGDIAEGYSVSREKKESFPLTVTSAQKNPTAFYLCASSPRGEAGELFFGEGSRLTVL.

In its sample, this clone was seen a few times. The chain carries TRBV15 and TRBJ1-2; unclear D gene. V was trimmed by 9 bases and J by 9 bases, leaving 23 bases between them. Germline CDR1 reads LNHNV; CDR2 reads YYDKDF (reference sequence). The CDR3 has 14 residues. CDR3 coding DNA: TGTGCCACGAACAATGCCCGGGGAGCGTTTAGCTACACCTTC. Residues: CATNNARGAFSYTF.

This clone was detected only once. The chain carries TRBV12-5 and TRBJ2-5; D not resolved. The CDR3 has 15 residues. With 1 base removed from V and 5 bases from J, the gap between germline ends came to 14 bases. The germline CDR1 and CDR2 sequences are LGHNT and FRNRAP. CDR3 DNA sequence: TGTGCTAGTGGTTTGGGCTCCGCAGTGGAGGAGACCCAGTACTTC. This codes for CASGLGSAVEETQYF. The full variable domain, in which reference TRBV12-5 and TRBJ2-5 provide the parts outside the CDR3, is DARVTQTPRHKVTEMGQEVTMRCQPILGHNTVFWYRQTMMQGLELLAYFRNRAPLDDSGMPKDRFSAEMPDATLATLKIQPSEPRDSAVYFCASGLGSAVEETQYFGPGTRLLVL.

The sample holds one count of this clone. The chain joins TRBV4-1 to TRBJ1-3; D gene uncertain. CDR3 length equals 16 residues. Germline CDR1 is MGHRA and CDR2 is YSYEKL. Trimming stripped 0 bases from V and 0 bases from J, with 9 bases between. The CDR3 DNA follows: TGCGCCAGCAGCCAAGAAACGGAGTTCTCTGGAAACACCATATATTTT. It codes for CASSQETEFSGNTIYF.

The chain joins TRBV6-5 to TRBJ1-3; D unclear. The length of the CDR3 is 14 residues. CDR1 and CDR2 from the germline V gene are MNHEY and SVGAGI. V was cut by 6 bases and J by 0 bases, with 9 bases left in between. The CDR3 DNA is TGTGCCAGCAGGACCGGGAACTCTGGAAACACCATATATTTT. Its translation: CASRTGNSGNTIYF.

The chain is built from TRBV11-2 and TRBJ1-1; possibly TRBD1 for D (6 bases). The V gene lost 5 bases and the J gene lost 1 base, with 11 bases spanning the gap. The CDR3 loop spans 14 amino acids. Germline CDR1 reads SGHAT; CDR2 reads FQNNGV. CDR3 sequence reads: CASSPAGANTEAFF. The CDR3 DNA reads as TGTGCCAGCAGCCCGGCGGGGGCGAACACTGAAGCTTTCTTT.

The V gene is TRBV4-1, the J gene TRBJ2-1; D is uncertain. Deletions cut 0 bases from V and 8 bases from J, with 11 bases between. Germline assignment: CDR1 MGHRA and CDR2 YSYEKL. The CDR3 is 14 residues long. The CDR3 protein is CASSQEQIQDEQFF. CDR3 DNA: TGCGCCAGCAGCCAAGAGCAGATTCAGGATGAGCAGTTCTTC.

The genes are TRBV6-4 and TRBJ1-5; D gene uncertain. V was pared by 5 bases and J by 2 bases, with 16 bases between. Germline CDR1 reads MRHNA; CDR2 reads SNTAGT. The CDR3 is 16 amino acids. The CDR3 DNA reads TGTGCCAGCAGTCGAACTACATTAGGTTGCAATCAGCCCCAGCATTTT. Translated: CASSRTTLGCNQPQHF.

This clone is a singleton in its sample. The V and J genes are TRBV7-9 and TRBJ2-2, with TRBD2 matching 9 bases. J lost 4 bases, V lost 5 bases, and 11 bases had no gene match. The length of the CDR3 is 17 residues. Germline CDR1 reads SEHNR; CDR2 reads FQNEAQ (reference sequence). The CDR3 sequence is CASSLTATSGFTGELFF. The CDR3 DNA follows: TGTGCCAGCAGCCTGACGGCGACTAGCGGTTTCACCGGGGAGCTGTTTTTT.

The gene calls are TRBV4-2 and TRBJ2-7; D possibly corresponds to TRBD2 (6 bases). The CDR3 extends over 15 amino acids. The germline V and J ends were trimmed by 0 bases and 1 base, with 10 bases remaining between them. Germline CDR1 and CDR2: LGHNA and YNFKEQ. Here the CDR3 reads CASSQDPGGSYEQYF. The DNA of the CDR3 is TGTGCCAGCAGCCAAGATCCCGGGGGTTCCTACGAGCAGTACTTC.

The chain combines TRBV7-9 with TRBJ2-7; 9 bases line up with TRBD2. CDR3 length equals 13 residues. Losses at the gene ends were 10 bases for V and 5 bases for J; bases not matched to a gene: 9. Germline V gene sequence: CDR1 SEHNR, CDR2 FQNEAQ (reference sequence). The CDR3 loop is CATLAGTKDEQYF. The CDR3 region has the DNA TGTGCCACCCTAGCGGGGACCAAGGACGAGCAGTACTTC.

CDR3 in amino acids: CASSEWDRESDEQFF. CDR3 nucleotide sequence: TGTGCCAGCAGTGAATGGGACAGGGAATCGGATGAGCAGTTCTTC. The V gene is TRBV6-1, the J gene TRBJ2-1; 9 bases are shared with TRBD1. The germline gives CDR1 MNHNS, CDR2 SASEGT. The CDR3 length is 15 residues. Losses at the gene ends were 2 bases for V and 8 bases for J; bases not matched to a gene: 7.

The chain uses TRBV4-1 and TRBJ2-1; D is uncertain. Germline CDR1 and CDR2: MGHRA and YSYEKL. V lost 1 base and J lost 0, with 7 bases in between. The CDR3 is 15 residues long. The CDR3 reads CASSQGPSSYNEQFF. The CDR3 DNA reads TGCGCCAGCAGCCAAGGGCCTAGCTCCTACAATGAGCAGTTCTTC.

The V call is TRBV4-1, the J call TRBJ1-5, with D perhaps TRBD1 (6 bases). The V gene lost 0 bases and the J gene lost 3 bases, with 9 bases spanning the gap. CDR1 is MGHRA, CDR2 YSYEKL, per germline. This CDR3 spans 15 amino acids. CDR3 coding DNA: TGCGCCAGCAGCCAAGACCGGGACAACAATCAGCCCCAGCATTTT. This gives the protein CASSQDRDNNQPQHF.

V is TRBV2 and J is TRBJ2-2, with D tentatively TRBD2 (5 bases). The CDR3 consists of 14 residues. Germline CDR1 is SNHLY and CDR2 is FYNNEI. V lost 6 bases and J 6 bases, leaving 14 bases between the germline ends. CDR3 protein: CASSLPPGSGELFF. As DNA, the CDR3 is TGTGCCAGCAGCCTTCCCCCGGGGTCCGGGGAGCTGTTTTTT.

The chain combines TRBV4-1 with TRBJ2-7; 10 bases fit TRBD1. The J segment lost 7 bases and the V segment lost 1 base, leaving 4 bases of the junction unmatched. The CDR3 extends over 14 amino acids. Germline CDR1 reads MGHRA; CDR2 reads YSYEKL. DNA for the CDR3: TGCGCCAGCAGCCAAGGACAGGGGGCGAGGGAGCAGTACTTC. Its protein is CASSQGQGAREQYF.

This clone was detected only once. The gene calls are TRBV13 and TRBJ1-1; tentative D call: TRBD1 (5 bases). Trimming stripped 1 base from V and 0 bases from J, with 15 bases between. The CDR3 covers 17 residues. CDR1 is PRHDT, CDR2 FYEKMQ, per germline (reference sequence). The CDR3 spells CASSLAQWEGVNTEAFF. The CDR3 bases are TGTGCCAGCAGCTTAGCTCAGTGGGAAGGGGTGAACACTGAAGCTTTCTTT.

The chain recombines TRBV5-1 with TRBJ2-7; the D gene is possibly TRBD2 (7 bases). The CDR3 is 15 residues long. V lost 0 bases, J lost 2 bases, and 12 bases lay in between. Per germline, CDR1 SGHRS and CDR2 YFSETQ. CDR3 DNA sequence: TGCGCCAGCAGCTTGGACCAGGGGACTACCTACGAGCAGTACTTC. It encodes CASSLDQGTTYEQYF.